One sample yielded the 30 T cell receptor beta chains listed below, sequenced in a study of T cells in Graves' hyperthyroidism and ophthalmopathy. What was amplified from RNA transcripts were TCR beta CDR3 regions. In the first-round RT-PCR of the TCR CDR3, the HTBI primer set was used. A single record per CDR3 protein comes from TCRdb applying MiXCR to the multiplex PCR reads. Here the sample spans under 350,000 distinct CDR3 sequences, about a sixth being singletons. The sequencing input was blood. The receptors come from an older woman with Graves' ophthalmopathy.

Points on this clonotype: A much larger clone differs from this one at a single base, so this may be a read error. This chain joins TRBV5-4 and TRBJ2-1; TRBD2 matches at 9 bases. Germline V lookup: CDR1 SGHNT, CDR2 YYREEE (reference sequence). There are 17 residues in the CDR3. The CDR3 bases are TGTGCCAGCAGCTTGGACGGGACTAGCCAATCCTGCAATGAGCAGTTCTTC. Its translation: CASSLDGTSQSCNEQFF.

The chain links TRBV6-1 to TRBJ2-5, with D possibly matching TRBD2 (6 bases). The V end was cut by 5 bases, the J end by 5 bases, with 18 bases between. The CDR3 has 15 residues. Germline V lookup: CDR1 MNHNS, CDR2 SASEGT. CDR3 sequence: CASSHRWGDLETQYF. The CDR3 DNA reads TGTGCCAGCAGTCACAGGTGGGGGGATTTGGAGACCCAGTACTTC.

This clonotype was seen more than once but under ten times. The chain joins TRBV30 to TRBJ1-2; D not certain. Germline CDR1 GTSNPN, CDR2 SVGIG (reference sequence). The CDR3 sequence is 13 residues long. Trimming shortened V by 2 bases and J by 3 bases, and 10 bases separated the two germline ends. The CDR3 spells CAWSWAEDYGYTF. In nucleotides, the CDR3 is TGTGCCTGGAGTTGGGCAGAAGACTATGGCTACACCTTC. The full variable domain, rest sourced from reference TRBV30 and TRBJ1-2, is SQTIHQWPATLVQPVGSPLSLECTVEGTSNPNLYWYRQAAGRGLQLLFYSVGIGQISSEVPQNLSASRPQDRQFILSSKKLLLSDSGFYLCAWSWAEDYGYTFGSGTRLTVV.

The chain is built from TRBV28 and TRBJ1-5; D uncertain. The V gene lost 8 bases and the J gene lost 0 bases, with 14 bases spanning the gap. This CDR3 spans 15 amino acids. The germline gives CDR1 MDHEN, CDR2 SYDVKM. The DNA of the CDR3 is TGTGCCAGCTCATCCCCATCGGGTAGCAATCAGCCCCAGCATTTT. It yields the protein CASSSPSGSNQPQHF. The full variable domain, rest sourced from reference TRBV28 and TRBJ1-5, is DVKVTQSSRYLVKRTGEKVFLECVQDMDHENMFWYRQDPGLGLRLIYFSYDVKMKEKGDIPEGYSVSREKKERFSLILESASTNQTSMYLCASSSPSGSNQPQHFGDGTRLSIL.

This clonotype occurred many times. This chain connects TRBV12-3 or TRBV12-4 to TRBJ2-7; D remains ambiguous. The CDR3 runs 14 residues. Trimming pared 5 bases from V and 3 bases from J, leaving 14 bases between. CDR3 region: CASSPRRTGYEQYF. Here the CDR3 DNA reads TGTGCCAGCAGTCCCCGAAGGACGGGCTACGAGCAGTACTTC.

This clonotype has a handful of counts. V is TRBV4-3 and J is TRBJ1-6, with D uncertain. V was trimmed by 0 bases and J by 7 bases, leaving 7 bases between them. The CDR3 length is 14 residues. Germline V gene data show CDR1 as LGHNA and CDR2 as YSLEER. The DNA for the CDR3 is TGCGCCAGCAGCCAAGACATTTCCAATTCACCCCTCCACTTT. This translates into CASSQDISNSPLHF.

This clonotype has ten or more counts. J is TRBJ1-1 and V is TRBV20-1; TRBD1 is a possible D gene (6 bases). The CDR3 covers 13 residues. CDR1 and CDR2 from the germline V gene are DFQATT and SNEGSKA (reference sequence). V was clipped by 0 bases and J by 1 base, with 6 bases between them. The CDR3 region has the DNA TGCAGTGCTAGAGAGGACAGGAACACTGAAGCTTTCTTT. Residues: CSAREDRNTEAFF.

This clonotype occurred many times. This sequence joins TRBV9 and TRBJ1-2; D remains unclear. The CDR3 length is 13 residues. The V end was cut by 0 bases, the J end by 8 bases, with 11 bases between. The germline gives CDR1 SGDLS, CDR2 YYNGEE. CDR3 sequence reads: CASSVGRNSGYTF. CDR3 sequence (DNA): TGTGCCAGCAGCGTAGGGAGAAATAGCGGCTACACCTTC.

This clonotype was observed many times. CDR3 region: CASSYSYIGGGSTDTQYF. DNA of the CDR3: TGTGCCAGCAGTTACTCGTATATCGGAGGGGGGAGCACAGATACGCAGTATTTT. The chain has TRBV6-5 and TRBJ2-3; D may match TRBD1 or TRBD2 (6 bases each). CDR3 length equals 18 residues. The V gene's germline CDR1 is MNHEY and CDR2 SVGAGI. Trimming shortened V by 0 bases and J by 0 bases, and 16 bases separated the two germline ends.

The table lists this clonotype with a few counts. DNA for the CDR3: TGTGCCAGCAGCCTTCCTTACAATGAGCAGTTCTTC. Translated, it gives CASSLPYNEQFF. This rearrangement joins TRBV9 to TRBJ2-1, with D unresolved. Germline V gene sequence: CDR1 SGDLS, CDR2 YYNGEE. Trimming pared 4 bases from V and 4 bases from J, leaving 6 bases between. This CDR3 has 12 amino acids.

The rearrangement links TRBV18 to TRBJ1-5; 9 bases are shared with TRBD1. The CDR3 length is 19 residues. Trimming cost V 3 bases and J 5 bases; bases outside gene matches: 17. CDR1 and CDR2 from the germline V gene are KGHSH and LQKENI. This CDR3 is CASSPRPGQGTSGYQPQHF. DNA of the CDR3: TGTGCCAGCTCACCTCGTCCGGGACAGGGAACCTCGGGTTATCAGCCCCAGCATTTT.

This clonotype was seen more than once but under ten times. V and J are TRBV20-1 and TRBJ2-3; 10 positions match TRBD1. The CDR3 is 14 residues long. The germline V gene has CDR1 DFQATT and CDR2 SNEGSKA (reference sequence). With 5 bases clipped from V and 5 bases from J, the junction kept 7 bases outside the gene matches. The CDR3 DNA sequence: TGCAGTGCTCGACCGACAGGGGGCAGAGATACGCAGTATTTT. This translates into CSARPTGGRDTQYF.

This clonotype has ten or more counts. V is TRBV20-1 and J is TRBJ1-1; no definite D call. The V end was cut by 2 bases, the J end by 6 bases, with 19 bases between. In germline, CDR1 is DFQATT, CDR2 SNEGSKA (reference sequence). The CDR3 has 15 amino acids. CDR3: CSARHLSLQIPEAFF. In DNA form, the CDR3 reads TGCAGTGCTAGACATTTATCCCTACAGATCCCTGAAGCTTTCTTT.

This clonotype was counted ten times or more. Sequence at one end of the junction differs from germline and may be a read error. The chain recombines TRBV7-2 with TRBJ2-7; TRBD2 matches at 10 bases. Germline CDR1 and CDR2: SGHTA and FQGNSA. The CDR3 extends over 13 amino acids. CDR3 protein: CASSLGSGLAVHF. The CDR3 DNA reads TGTGCCAGCAGCTTAGGTTCCGGACTAGCGGTACACTTC.

The chain carries TRBV7-9 and TRBJ2-3; D not resolved. The germline V gene has CDR1 SEHNR and CDR2 FQNEAQ (reference sequence). V dropped 0 bases and J dropped 4 bases, with 11 bases sitting between them. The CDR3 totals 15 residues. This chain's CDR3 is CASSLAGLGSDTQYF. CDR3 coding DNA: TGTGCCAGCAGCTTAGCCGGCCTAGGGTCAGATACGCAGTATTTT. Supplemented by reference TRBV7-9 and TRBJ2-3, the full variable domain reads DTGVSQNPRHKITKRGQNVTFRCDPISEHNRLYWYRQTLGQGPEFLTYFQNEAQLEKSRLLSDRFSAERPKGSFSTLEIQRTEQGDSAMYLCASSLAGLGSDTQYFGPGTRLTVL.

The chain links TRBV6-5 to TRBJ2-5; 13 nucleotides agree with TRBD2. This CDR3 is built from 17 residues. V was pared by 2 bases and J by 3 bases, with 6 bases of the junction left unmatched. Germline-derived CDR1 and CDR2 are MNHEY and SVGAGI. The CDR3 DNA sequence: TGTGCCAGCAGTTACACGGGACTAGCGGGGCTTGAAGAGACCCAGTACTTC. Translating gives CASSYTGLAGLEETQYF.

This rearrangement joins TRBV3-1 to TRBJ2-5; D remains unclear. The V end was cut by 2 bases, the J end by 11 bases, with 15 bases between. CDR1 and CDR2 from the germline V gene are LGHDT and YNNKEL (reference sequence). This CDR3 comprises 13 residues. CDR3 residues: CASSQSPGRPQYF. Written as DNA, the CDR3 is TGTGCCAGCAGCCAATCTCCCGGGCGACCGCAGTACTTC.

This clonotype showed up many times. The chain carries TRBV6-2 or TRBV6-3 and TRBJ1-1; D call uncertain. The ends were cut back, 4 bases at V and 5 bases at J, with 8 bases in the middle. The CDR3 is 12 amino acids. Germline assignment: CDR1 MNHEY and CDR2 SVGEGT. The DNA for the CDR3 is TGTGCCAGCAGTTTCCGGCTGACTGAAGCTTTCTTT. Translating it yields CASSFRLTEAFF.

This chain links TRBV20-1 with TRBJ2-5; 9 nucleotides align to TRBD2. This CDR3 has 17 amino acids. Unmatched junction bases numbered 9, after V lost 1 base and J lost 0 bases. Looked up from germline, CDR1 is DFQATT and CDR2 is SNEGSKA (reference sequence). The CDR3 DNA reads TGCAGTGCTAGAGGTAGCGGGAGAGGGGGGAACCAAGAGACCCAGTACTTC. As protein: CSARGSGRGGNQETQYF.

This clonotype was counted many times. The chain is built from TRBV7-2 and TRBJ1-5, with TRBD1 as a possible D gene (6 bases). This CDR3 has 15 amino acids. V was trimmed by 5 bases and J by 6 bases, leaving 17 bases between them. CDR1 is SGHTA and CDR2 is FQGNSA in the germline V gene. The CDR3 nucleotides read TGTGCCAGCAGCGAACGAACAGGGATCGCTCAGCCCCAGCATTTT. Translated: CASSERTGIAQPQHF.

This clonotype was seen ten or more times. V and J are TRBV14 and TRBJ2-2; D remains unclear. V gave up 1 base and J gave up 3 bases, with 6 bases separating them. There are 14 residues in the CDR3. The germline V gene encodes CDR1 SGHDN and CDR2 FVKESK. The CDR3 DNA reads as TGTGCCAGCAGCCAAGTCAGTTACACCGGGGAGCTGTTTTTT. Translating it yields CASSQVSYTGELFF.

V gene TRBV29-1 combines with J gene TRBJ2-5; the D is unclear. Trimming pared 1 base from V and 3 bases from J, leaving 12 bases between. CDR3 length equals 14 residues. Germline V lookup: CDR1 SQVTM, CDR2 ANQGSEA. The CDR3: CSVEARLRKETQYF. The CDR3 DNA is TGCAGCGTTGAAGCGCGGCTGAGGAAAGAGACCCAGTACTTC.

This clonotype was detected many times. The J gene is TRBJ2-2, the V gene TRBV20-1; D unclear. This CDR3 region has 15 residues. CDR1 and CDR2 from the germline V gene are DFQATT and SNEGSKA (reference sequence). V was pared by 1 base and J by 5 bases, with 14 bases between. Here the CDR3 reads CSARVGRRRTGELFF. CDR3 bases: TGCAGTGCTAGAGTCGGCAGGCGTCGGACCGGGGAGCTGTTTTTT.

Many counts were recorded for this clonotype. The chain carries TRBV30 and TRBJ2-5, with TRBD2 matching 11 bases. The germline CDR1 and CDR2 sequences are GTSNPN and SVGIG (reference sequence). This CDR3 spans 15 amino acids. The J segment lost 1 base and the V segment lost 2 bases, leaving 3 bases of the junction unmatched. As DNA, the CDR3 is TGTGCCTGGAGTCCCGGGACTAGCGGCCAAGAGACCCAGTACTTC. This gives the protein CAWSPGTSGQETQYF.

On this clonotype itself: A read error may explain this, as a much larger clone is one base away. This rearrangement joins TRBV7-2 to TRBJ2-2; maybe TRBD2 (6 bases). Germline assignment: CDR1 SGHTA and CDR2 FQGNSA. The CDR3 is 15 amino acids. V lost 4 bases and J lost 3, with 12 bases in between. The CDR3 spells CASSSFWGDTGELFF. DNA for the CDR3: TGTGCCAGCAGCTCATTTTGGGGGGACACCGGGGAGCTGTTTTTT.

This clonotype was detected ten times or more. The J gene is TRBJ1-4, the V gene TRBV7-9; weak D call: TRBD1 (5 bases). The CDR3 totals 15 residues. The germline V gene encodes CDR1 SEHNR and CDR2 FQNEAQ (reference sequence). V lost 2 bases to trimming and J lost 4 bases, with 11 bases between them. This CDR3 is CASSLTGRDNEKLFF. CDR3 DNA sequence: TGTGCCAGCAGCTTAACCGGCAGGGATAATGAAAAACTGTTTTTT.

This clonotype was seen only a few times. The chain recombines TRBV5-1 with TRBJ2-1; possibly TRBD1 or TRBD2 for D (5 bases each). This CDR3 region has 16 residues. The germline gives CDR1 SGHRS, CDR2 YFSETQ. Trimming took 1 base from V and 1 from J, leaving 12 bases between them. The DNA of the CDR3 is TGCGCCAGCAGCTTGATTGGGGGACGATCCTACAATGAGCAGTTCTTC. This gives the protein CASSLIGGRSYNEQFF.

V gene TRBV27 combines with J gene TRBJ1-1; D may be TRBD1 (6 bases). V dropped 1 base and J dropped 0 bases, with 9 bases sitting between them. The CDR3 contains 15 residues. Germline CDR1 MNHEY, CDR2 SMNVEV (reference sequence). Written as DNA, the CDR3 is TGTGCCAGCAGTTTATGGGGGCACTTGAACACTGAAGCTTTCTTT. Protein sequence: CASSLWGHLNTEAFF.

This rearrangement joins TRBV15 to TRBJ2-2, with D perhaps being TRBD1 or TRBD2 (5 bases each). The germline CDR1 and CDR2 sequences are LNHNV and YYDKDF (reference sequence). V was clipped by 3 bases and J by 5 bases, with 13 bases between them. The CDR3 loop spans 15 amino acids. The DNA for the CDR3 is TGTGCCACCAGCAGGGGGGACGAACTGACCGGGGAGCTGTTTTTT. Amino acids: CATSRGDELTGELFF.

The chain recombines TRBV28 with TRBJ2-1; 8 positions agree with TRBD2. The ends lost 8 bases at V and 4 bases at J; junction bases unmatched: 10. CDR3 length: 15 amino acids. Germline V gene lookup returns CDR1 MDHEN and CDR2 SYDVKM. The CDR3 DNA reads as TGTGCCAGCCGTGATCTAGCGGGCACGTACAATGAGCAGTTCTTC. Its protein is CASRDLAGTYNEQFF. The variable domain in full, completed from reference TRBV28 and TRBJ2-1, reads DVKVTQSSRYLVKRTGEKVFLECVQDMDHENMFWYRQDPGLGLRLIYFSYDVKMKEKGDIPEGYSVSREKKERFSLILESASTNQTSMYLCASRDLAGTYNEQFFGPGTRLTVL.